This T cell receptor beta chain came from a study of shared clonotypes between healthy human individuals. About the research overall: Aged between 18 and 49, the donors were a couple of women and three men. Per donor, three plates held CD4 naive cells, three held CD4 memory, two held CD8 naive and one held CD8 memory. Findings of the study overall: Lower generation probabilities were found for non-shared clonotypes than for those shared by all four donors. The study found roughly 5% of naive CD4 clonotypes shared across several donors.

The ends lost 4 bases at V and 3 bases at J; junction bases unmatched: 4. This CDR3 is 15 amino acids long. Germline V lookup: CDR1 SEHNR, CDR2 FQNEAQ (reference sequence). Naive CD8 cells lacked CD45RO and underwent positive selection for CCR7, leaving out terminally differentiated effector memory CD45RA+ cells. To note about this clone: Antigen: not known.

The protocol was immunoSEQ multiplex PCR, while the TCRdb copy is restricted to in-frame clones and leaves out a portion. This sample has roughly 2.1 million clones, with just over 90% found just once. The chain combines TRBV7-9 with TRBJ2-7, with 12 bases that match TRBD2. This TCR came from a man aged 18 to 30 in good health. Some clones in this sample may be carry-over from other donors' samples. Input material: naive CD8+ T cells from PBMCs. The CDR3 region has the DNA TGTGCCAGCAGCTCAGGACTAGCGGGGCTCTACGAGCAGTACTTC. Translating gives CASSSGLAGLYEQYF.